A single sample is the source of the 18 T cell receptor beta chains below, sequenced in a study of regulatory T cells in long-lasting Graves disease. Library construction for TCR beta used iRepertoire HTBI primers and Arm-PCR of CDR3 regions. TCRdb ran MiXCR on the multiplex PCR reads and lists one entry per CDR3 protein. Counted here are 530,000 or so distinct CDR3 sequences, roughly 12% occurring once; the ten biggest clones make up 10%. Time point in this sample: newly diagnosed GD, antithyroid drugs for less than 3 months. PBMC-derived RNA was used for the TCR library. This sample also appeared in a second study, on T cells in Graves' hyperthyroidism and ophthalmopathy.

Sequenced material: peripheral blood mononuclear cells (PBMCs), taken at new diagnosis, from a patient treated with antithyroid drugs. Every receptor here comes from a man aged 25-40 years with Graves disease.

As to this clonotype: This sequence may be a read error, since a much larger clone differs from it by one base. CDR3 in amino acids: CASSKTGTSDHNEQFF. Here the CDR3 DNA reads TGTGCCAGCAGCAAGACCGGGACTAGCGACCACAATGAGCAGTTCTTC. The genes are TRBV6-2 or TRBV6-3 and TRBJ2-1, with 10 bases lining up with TRBD2. CDR1 is MNHEY, CDR2 SVGEGT, per germline. This CDR3 has 16 amino acids. After removal of 6 bases from V and 5 bases from J, the junction contained 10 bases not matched to a gene.

Written as DNA, the CDR3 is TGCAGTGCTAGATCCGGGACTAGCGGGCCGGACAGCACAGATACGCAGTATTTT. Its protein product is CSARSGTSGPDSTDTQYF. The chain recombines TRBV20-1 with TRBJ2-3; 12 bases match TRBD2. The germline gives CDR1 DFQATT, CDR2 SNEGSKA (reference sequence). V shed 2 bases and J 0 bases; nucleotides not matched to a gene: 9. The CDR3 covers 18 residues.

Many counts were recorded for this clonotype. The V and J genes are TRBV7-2 and TRBJ1-1, with D hard to call. With 1 base removed from V and 5 bases from J, the gap between germline ends came to 14 bases. CDR1 is SGHTA, CDR2 FQGNSA, per germline. The CDR3 totals 15 residues. CDR3 DNA sequence: TGTGCCAGCAGCTTAGTTCCGGCAGAGAAGACTGAAGCTTTCTTT. As protein: CASSLVPAEKTEAFF.

Many counts were recorded for this clonotype. The CDR3 region has the DNA TGTGCCATCAGCCCCCAAGCGGGAGTAATCCCCAATGAGCAGTTCTTC. Residues: CAISPQAGVIPNEQFF. The genes are TRBV10-3 and TRBJ2-1; 8 bases fit TRBD2. This CDR3 is built from 16 residues. Germline CDR1 reads ENHRY; CDR2 reads SYGVKD. The ends lost 6 bases at V and 6 bases at J; junction bases unmatched: 13.

This clonotype was counted a few times. The chain joins TRBV6-1 to TRBJ2-2; no reliable D call. V shed 9 bases and J shed 0 bases, with 17 bases lying between them. The CDR3 extends over 16 amino acids. Germline V gene lookup returns CDR1 MNHNS and CDR2 SASEGT. CDR3 loop: CASRTPLVANTGELFF. The CDR3 DNA reads as TGTGCCAGTAGAACGCCCCTCGTCGCGAACACCGGGGAGCTGTTTTTT.

CDR3 sequence reads: CSARDSRYTSGKYEQYF. The DNA of the CDR3 is TGCAGTGCTAGAGATAGTAGGTATACCAGCGGGAAATACGAGCAGTACTTC. The V call is TRBV20-1, the J call TRBJ2-7; TRBD2 agrees at 7 bases. Germline V lookup: CDR1 DFQATT, CDR2 SNEGSKA (reference sequence). J was trimmed by 4 bases and V by 0 bases; bases with no gene match: 15. There are 17 residues in the CDR3.

This clonotype showed up just a few times. The chain employs TRBV5-1 and TRBJ1-4, with D tentatively TRBD1 (6 bases). The CDR3 totals 15 residues. Germline-derived CDR1 and CDR2 are SGHRS and YFSETQ. Trimming cost V 2 bases and J 7 bases, with 15 bases left between them. CDR3 in amino acids: CASSLTGIVVEKLFF. The CDR3 DNA follows: TGCGCCAGCAGCTTAACAGGGATCGTAGTTGAAAAACTGTTTTTT.

The chain couples TRBV20-1 to TRBJ2-7; D might be TRBD2 (7 bases). The CDR3 is 12 amino acids. Trimming removed 1 base at V and 8 bases at J, with 12 bases between. Germline values: CDR1 DFQATT, CDR2 SNEGSKA (reference sequence). The CDR3, as DNA: TGCAGTGCTAGAGGGGGGGGGGCGAAGCAGTACTTC. Amino acids: CSARGGGAKQYF.

The rearrangement links TRBV30 to TRBJ1-2; maybe TRBD1 (5 bases). The germline gives CDR1 GTSNPN, CDR2 SVGIG (reference sequence). The V end lost 0 bases, the J end lost 5 bases, and 16 bases lay between the germline ends. The CDR3 length is 15 residues. CDR3 in amino acids: CAWSVRQGGLYGYTF. In nucleotides, the CDR3 is TGTGCCTGGAGTGTACGGCAGGGCGGTTTATATGGCTACACCTTC.

In this sample, this clonotype turned up many times. V is TRBV29-1 and J is TRBJ2-1; 10 nucleotides line up with TRBD2. V was clipped by 3 bases and J by 5 bases; unmatched bases: 7. This CDR3 is built from 15 residues. From germline, CDR1 is SQVTM and CDR2 ANQGSEA. CDR3 residues: CSVEPSSGSDNEQFF. The CDR3 DNA reads TGCAGCGTTGAGCCTTCTAGCGGGAGCGACAATGAGCAGTTCTTC.

For the CDR3, the DNA is TGTGCCACCAGTGATTTCGGACTAGCGGACGAAACCGGGGAGCTGTTTTTT. Translation gives CATSDFGLADETGELFF. The chain couples TRBV24-1 to TRBJ2-2; the match to TRBD2 covers 10 bases. The CDR3 runs 17 residues. Per germline, CDR1 KGHDR and CDR2 SFDVKD. V lost 1 base and J lost 5; bases outside the gene matches: 6.

This clonotype was recorded once. The genes are TRBV29-1 and TRBJ1-1; TRBD1 agrees at 9 bases. This CDR3 spans 15 amino acids. Germline assignment: CDR1 SQVTM and CDR2 ANQGSEA. With V trimmed by 7 bases and J by 0 bases, 9 bases remained unmatched. DNA for the CDR3: TGCAGCGCCAACCGGGACAGGGCTCTGAACACTGAAGCTTTCTTT. It yields the protein CSANRDRALNTEAFF.

This clonotype was seen ten or more times. The chain carries TRBV7-8 and TRBJ1-5; possibly TRBD1 for D (6 bases). V lost 3 bases, J lost 0 bases, and 12 bases lay in between. CDR3 size: 16 residues. Germline V lookup: CDR1 SGHVS, CDR2 FQNEAQ. The CDR3 DNA reads TGTGCCAGCAGCTTGACAGGCTCGTATAGCAATCAGCCCCAGCATTTT. Protein: CASSLTGSYSNQPQHF.

Only a few counts were recorded for this clonotype. J is TRBJ2-6 and V is TRBV19; 7 nucleotides align to TRBD1. J lost 0 bases, V lost 5 bases, and 13 bases had no gene match. CDR1 and CDR2 (germline): LNHDA, SQIVND (reference sequence). The CDR3 contains 19 residues. In nucleotides, the CDR3 is TGTGCCAGTAGTCCGGGGACGAACAGGGGTTACTCTGGGGCCAACGTCCTGACTTTC. Translation: CASSPGTNRGYSGANVLTF.

This clonotype was seen ten or more times. V is TRBV3-1 and J is TRBJ2-1, with 10 bases matching TRBD2. The CDR3 runs to 19 residues. Germline V CDR1 and CDR2: LGHDT, YNNKEL (reference sequence). V lost 4 bases, J lost 1 base, and 13 bases stayed unmatched. The DNA of the CDR3 is TGTGCCAGCAGCCGCTCCCCCCGGACTAGCGGCCTTTCCTACAATGAGCAGTTCTTC. Protein: CASSRSPRTSGLSYNEQFF.

This clonotype was detected a few times. The J gene is TRBJ2-2, the V gene TRBV19, with D perhaps matching TRBD1 (6 bases). Trimming took off 7 bases at V and 4 bases at J, with 22 bases between the two ends. CDR1 is LNHDA and CDR2 is SQIVND in the germline V gene (reference sequence). The CDR3 loop spans 17 amino acids. The chain's CDR3 is CASTGTIRGGGTGELFF. CDR3 sequence (DNA): TGTGCCAGTACCGGAACAATCAGGGGTGGTGGCACCGGGGAGCTGTTTTTT.

This clonotype was recorded at least ten times. The rearrangement uses TRBV20-1 and TRBJ2-1; tentatively, D is TRBD2 (6 bases). The CDR3 is 15 residues long. The germline V gene encodes CDR1 DFQATT and CDR2 SNEGSKA (reference sequence). V lost 3 bases, J lost 2 bases, and 14 bases lay in between. The CDR3 is CSASEGLEAYNEQFF. The CDR3 DNA follows: TGCAGTGCTAGCGAGGGACTGGAGGCCTACAATGAGCAGTTCTTC.

This clonotype was seen ten or more times. The gene calls are TRBV3-1 and TRBJ2-1; D gene ambiguous. CDR3 size: 13 residues. The ends were cut back, 0 bases at V and 4 bases at J, with 4 bases in the middle. Looked up from germline, CDR1 is LGHDT and CDR2 is YNNKEL (reference sequence). The CDR3 sequence is CASSQDGYNEQFF. CDR3 sequence (DNA): TGTGCCAGCAGCCAAGACGGGTACAATGAGCAGTTCTTC.